The 24 T cell receptor beta chains listed next were all sequenced from one sample in a study of CD8 T cells in Susac syndrome. It was with random hexamers that 0.5 to 1 ug RNA was reverse transcribed. TCRdb reprocessed the immunoSEQ multiplex PCR reads with MiXCR, giving one entry per CDR3 protein. The table has approximately 79,000 distinct CDR3 sequences, 93% seen once. The source material was CD8+ T cells from PBMCs. The receptors shown here come from a human donor with Susac syndrome.

The chain has TRBV25-1 and TRBJ2-7; no clear D gene. Germline V gives CDR1 MGHDK, CDR2 SYGVNS. The CDR3 has 11 amino acids. Between the trimmed V and J ends, which lost 6 bases and 3 bases, there was a span of 6 bases. The CDR3 loop reads CASRGNYEQYF. Here the CDR3 DNA reads TGTGCCAGCAGAGGGAACTACGAGCAGTACTTC.

The genes are TRBV10-3 and TRBJ2-1, with D uncertain. The CDR3 is 11 amino acids. Germline-derived CDR1 and CDR2 are ENHRY and SYGVKD. The ends were cut back, 0 bases at V and 6 bases at J, with 0 bases in the middle. DNA of the CDR3: TGTGCCATCAGTGAGTCCAATGAGCAGTTCTTC. Its translation: CAISESNEQFF.

V usage is TRBV5-4 and J usage is TRBJ1-6, with a possible D match to TRBD1 (6 bases). Germline V gene data show CDR1 as SGHNT and CDR2 as YYREEE (reference sequence). V was cut by 0 bases and J by 7 bases, with 14 bases left in between. The CDR3 length is 16 residues. Written as DNA, the CDR3 is TGTGCCAGCAGCTTGGCCAGTCGGGGACAAAATTCACCCCTCCACTTT. Residues: CASSLASRGQNSPLHF.

The V gene is TRBV20-1, the J gene TRBJ2-5; the match to TRBD2 covers 12 bases. J was trimmed by 5 bases and V by 2 bases; bases with no gene match: 3. Looked up from germline, CDR1 is DFQATT and CDR2 is SNEGSKA (reference sequence). CDR3 length equals 14 residues. The CDR3 DNA is TGCAGTGCTAGACTAGCGGGGGGGAGGGAGACCCAGTACTTC. It encodes CSARLAGGRETQYF.

This chain uses TRBV9 with TRBJ2-1, with TRBD2 identical over 13 bases. The CDR3 totals 15 residues. The germline CDR1 and CDR2 sequences are SGDLS and YYNGEE. The V gene end was trimmed by 4 bases and the J gene end by 6 bases; junction bases not matched to a gene: 4. CDR3 coding DNA: TGTGCCAGCAGCCAATGGACTAGCGGGGGCAATGAGCAGTTCTTC. Its translation: CASSQWTSGGNEQFF.

The V gene is TRBV7-8, the J gene TRBJ2-7; TRBD2 might be the D (5 bases). The V end was cut by 4 bases, the J end by 0 bases, with 16 bases between. In germline, CDR1 is SGHVS, CDR2 FQNEAQ. This CDR3 has 16 amino acids. The CDR3 protein is CASSSRGRANSYEQYF. CDR3 nucleotide sequence: TGTGCCAGCAGCTCTCGCGGGCGGGCGAACTCCTACGAGCAGTACTTC.

J is TRBJ2-7 and V is TRBV27; D is unclear. V lost 6 bases and J 7 bases, leaving 13 bases between the germline ends. Germline lookup yields CDR1 MNHEY and CDR2 SMNVEV (reference sequence). CDR3 length: 12 residues. The CDR3 spells CASSSSVREQYF. The CDR3 region has the DNA TGTGCCAGCAGCTCCTCGGTCCGGGAGCAGTACTTC.

The V call is TRBV4-1, the J call TRBJ2-2; 9 bases agree with TRBD1. This CDR3 contains 15 residues. Unmatched junction bases numbered 3, after V lost 2 bases and J lost 5 bases. Germline V lookup: CDR1 MGHRA, CDR2 YSYEKL. CDR3 sequence (DNA): TGCGCCAGCAGCCAATCCGGGACAGGGACCGGGGAGCTGTTTTTT. It is translated as CASSQSGTGTGELFF.

The genes are TRBV20-1 and TRBJ2-1, with D possibly TRBD1 on 5 matching bases. Germline V lookup: CDR1 DFQATT, CDR2 SNEGSKA (reference sequence). Trimming cost V 0 bases and J 2 bases, with 11 bases left between them. There are 15 residues in the CDR3. The CDR3: CSARDRVGPYNEQFF. The DNA for the CDR3 is TGCAGTGCTAGAGACAGGGTAGGCCCCTACAATGAGCAGTTCTTC.

This chain connects TRBV27 to TRBJ2-7, with D possibly being TRBD1 (6 bases). CDR1 and CDR2 (germline): MNHEY, SMNVEV (reference sequence). The germline V and J ends were trimmed by 5 bases and 1 base, with 9 bases remaining between them. The CDR3 has 13 residues. The CDR3, as DNA: TGTGCCAGCAGTCCAGGGGTTTCCTACGAGCAGTACTTC. Residues: CASSPGVSYEQYF.

The rearrangement joins TRBV4-1 to TRBJ2-7, with a weak D call TRBD1 (5 bases). Germline CDR1 and CDR2: MGHRA and YSYEKL. The V gene lost 1 base and the J gene lost 4 bases, with 8 bases spanning the gap. The CDR3 totals 13 residues. The CDR3 sequence: CASSQVGVYEQYF. In nucleotides, the CDR3 is TGCGCCAGCAGCCAAGTAGGGGTGTACGAGCAGTACTTC.

The rearrangement links TRBV12-3 or TRBV12-4 to TRBJ2-1, with D tentatively TRBD1 or TRBD2 (6 bases each). This CDR3 spans 15 amino acids. V was cut by 3 bases and J by 12 bases, with 21 bases left in between. DNA of the CDR3: TGTGCCAGCAGTTTTGGGGGGCCGGGCACTGTGGGGCAGTTCTTC. Protein: CASSFGGPGTVGQFF.

The V and J genes are TRBV7-9 and TRBJ2-2, with 7 bases aligning to TRBD1. Per the germline V gene, CDR1 is SEHNR and CDR2 is FQNEAQ (reference sequence). This CDR3 region has 14 residues. Trimming at V came to 5 bases and at J to 6 bases, leaving 6 bases not matched to a gene. CDR3 protein: CASSPGQVAGELFF. CDR3 in DNA: TGTGCCAGCAGCCCCGGACAGGTCGCCGGGGAGCTGTTTTTT.

V gene TRBV3-1 combines with J gene TRBJ2-7, with TRBD2 matching over 7 bases. The CDR3 is 13 amino acids. Trimming removed 6 bases from V and 6 bases from J; junction bases left unmatched: 8. Germline V gives CDR1 LGHDT, CDR2 YNNKEL (reference sequence). CDR3 sequence reads: CASSAGVSGEQYF. The DNA of the CDR3 is TGTGCCAGCAGTGCGGGGGTAAGCGGCGAGCAGTACTTC.

The V call is TRBV5-1, the J call TRBJ1-1, with 12 bases matching TRBD1. The junction had 11 bases not matched to a gene; V was cut back by 4 bases and J by 1 base. Looked up from germline, CDR1 is SGHRS and CDR2 is YFSETQ. The CDR3 has 18 amino acids. The CDR3 DNA sequence: TGCGCCAGCAGCCCCGGGACAGGGGGCGCGGAAAAGAACACTGAAGCTTTCTTT. It translates to CASSPGTGGAEKNTEAFF.

V and J are TRBV6-5 and TRBJ2-1; D not resolved. Trimming pared 2 bases from V and 0 bases from J, leaving 17 bases between. The CDR3 is made up of 18 amino acids. CDR1 is MNHEY, CDR2 SVGAGI, per germline. This CDR3 is CASSYRAPPVFSYNEQFF. In DNA, the CDR3 is TGTGCCAGCAGTTACAGAGCCCCACCGGTCTTCTCCTACAATGAGCAGTTCTTC.

The chain employs TRBV3-1 and TRBJ1-5; no clear D. Trimming cost V 2 bases and J 2 bases, with 16 bases left between them. The germline CDR1 and CDR2 sequences are LGHDT and YNNKEL (reference sequence). The CDR3 has 17 amino acids. CDR3 residues: CASSQFPDSQGNQPQHF. In DNA, the CDR3 is TGTGCCAGCAGCCAATTCCCAGACTCGCAGGGCAATCAGCCCCAGCATTTT.

Only one count was recorded for this clonotype. The chain links TRBV4-2 to TRBJ2-4; 10 bases fit TRBD1. Germline V lookup: CDR1 LGHNA, CDR2 YNFKEQ. The CDR3 consists of 17 residues. After removal of 3 bases from V and 8 bases from J, the junction contained 13 bases not matched to a gene. CDR3 protein: CASSHRLPGQGRDIQYF. In nucleotides, the CDR3 is TGTGCCAGCAGCCATCGTCTCCCGGGACAGGGGAGGGACATTCAGTACTTC.

The rearrangement joins TRBV29-1 to TRBJ2-3; 10 bases match TRBD2. Germline V gene lookup returns CDR1 SQVTM and CDR2 ANQGSEA. The CDR3 is 15 residues long. V shed 5 bases and J 4 bases; nucleotides not matched to a gene: 9. The CDR3 here is CSVLSSGSSSDTQYF. As DNA, the CDR3 is TGCAGCGTTCTATCTAGCGGGAGCTCATCAGATACGCAGTATTTT.

The V call is TRBV7-9, the J call TRBJ2-7; 8 positions agree with TRBD1. V was clipped by 4 bases and J by 4 bases; unmatched bases: 3. CDR3 length: 13 residues. Germline CDR1 is SEHNR and CDR2 is FQNEAQ (reference sequence). This CDR3 is CASSSDRVYEQYF. The DNA for the CDR3 is TGTGCCAGCAGCTCGGACAGGGTTTACGAGCAGTACTTC.

The chain carries TRBV20-1 and TRBJ2-7; 7 bases are a match to TRBD2. Germline V lookup: CDR1 DFQATT, CDR2 SNEGSKA (reference sequence). The junction had 11 bases not matched to a gene; V was cut back by 5 bases and J by 7 bases. CDR3 length equals 13 residues. CDR3 region: CSAGFVGLQEQYF. The CDR3 bases are TGCAGTGCTGGGTTTGTGGGACTACAGGAGCAGTACTTC.

V is TRBV28 and J is TRBJ2-7; TRBD2 aligns across 9 bases. The germline V gene has CDR1 MDHEN and CDR2 SYDVKM. V trimming: 2 bases; J trimming: 4 bases; junction bases outside the gene matches: 9. The CDR3 runs to 16 residues. Here the CDR3 reads CASSLGSGSGMYEQYF. The CDR3 region has the DNA TGTGCCAGCAGTTTAGGTAGCGGGAGTGGGATGTACGAGCAGTACTTC.

This rearrangement joins TRBV27 to TRBJ2-7; 11 bases match TRBD2. From germline, CDR1 is MNHEY and CDR2 SMNVEV (reference sequence). The CDR3 is 15 residues long. V shed 6 bases and J 3 bases; nucleotides not matched to a gene: 7. CDR3 sequence (DNA): TGTGCCAGCAGCCGGACTAGCGGGCCCTACTACGAGCAGTACTTC. It yields the protein CASSRTSGPYYEQYF.

The chain employs TRBV5-6 and TRBJ1-2, with 12 positions matching TRBD1. CDR3 length: 18 amino acids. Per the germline V gene, CDR1 is SGHDT and CDR2 is YYEEEE. The J segment lost 0 bases and the V segment lost 0 bases, leaving 6 bases of the junction unmatched. Here the CDR3 reads CASSLDRDRGLANYGYTF. The DNA for the CDR3 is TGTGCCAGCAGCTTGGACCGGGACAGGGGGCTAGCTAACTATGGCTACACCTTC. Full variable domain (remainder filled in from reference TRBV5-6 and TRBJ1-2): DAGVTQSPTHLIKTRGQQVTLRCSPKSGHDTVSWYQQALGQGPQFIFQYYEEEERQRGNFPDRFSGHQFPNYSSELNVNALLLGDSALYLCASSLDRDRGLANYGYTFGSGTRLTVV.